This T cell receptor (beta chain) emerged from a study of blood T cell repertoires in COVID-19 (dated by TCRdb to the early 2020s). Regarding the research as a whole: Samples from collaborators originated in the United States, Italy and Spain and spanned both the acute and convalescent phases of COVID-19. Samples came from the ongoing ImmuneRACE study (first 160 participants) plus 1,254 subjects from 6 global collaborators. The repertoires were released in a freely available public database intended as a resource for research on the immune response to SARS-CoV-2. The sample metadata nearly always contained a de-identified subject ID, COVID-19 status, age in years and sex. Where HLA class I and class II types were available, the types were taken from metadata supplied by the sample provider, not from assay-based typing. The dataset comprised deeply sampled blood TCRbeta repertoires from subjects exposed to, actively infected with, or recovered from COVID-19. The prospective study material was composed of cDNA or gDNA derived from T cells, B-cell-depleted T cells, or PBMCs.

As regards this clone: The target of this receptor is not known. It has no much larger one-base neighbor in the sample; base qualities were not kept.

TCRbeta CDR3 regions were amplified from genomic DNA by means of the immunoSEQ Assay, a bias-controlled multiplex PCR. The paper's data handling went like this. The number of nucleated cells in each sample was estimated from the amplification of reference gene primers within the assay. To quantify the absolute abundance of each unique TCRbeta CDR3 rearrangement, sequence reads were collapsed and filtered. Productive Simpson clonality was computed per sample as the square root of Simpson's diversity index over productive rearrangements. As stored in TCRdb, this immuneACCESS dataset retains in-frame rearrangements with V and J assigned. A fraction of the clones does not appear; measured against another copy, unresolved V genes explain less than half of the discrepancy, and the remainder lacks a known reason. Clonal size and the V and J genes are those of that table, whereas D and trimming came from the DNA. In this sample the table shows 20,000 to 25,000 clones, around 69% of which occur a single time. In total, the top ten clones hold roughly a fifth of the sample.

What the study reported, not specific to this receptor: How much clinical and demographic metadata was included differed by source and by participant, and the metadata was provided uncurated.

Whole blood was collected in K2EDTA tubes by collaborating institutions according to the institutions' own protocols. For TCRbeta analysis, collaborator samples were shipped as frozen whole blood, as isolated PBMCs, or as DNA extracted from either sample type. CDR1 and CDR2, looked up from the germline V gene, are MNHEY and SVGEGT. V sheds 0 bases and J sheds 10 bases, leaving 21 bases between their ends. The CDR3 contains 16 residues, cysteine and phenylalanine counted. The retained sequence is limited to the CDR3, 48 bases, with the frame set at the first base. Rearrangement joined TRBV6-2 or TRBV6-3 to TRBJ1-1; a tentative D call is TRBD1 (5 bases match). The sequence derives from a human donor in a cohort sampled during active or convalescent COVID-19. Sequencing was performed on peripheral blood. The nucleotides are TGTGCCAGCAGTTACTCAGCCCGCGGGGGGGGGAGCTCAGCTTTCTTT. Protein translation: CASSYSARGGGSSAFF.